This is a list of T cell receptor beta chains from one sample in a study of breast tumors, draining lymph nodes, adjacent tissues. TCRdb analysed the multiplex PCR reads with MiXCR anew, one entry per CDR3 protein. In the table there are fewer than 250,000 distinct CDR3 sequences, about 34% of which are singletons. Sequencing was carried out using axillary lymph node tissue. These receptors were collected from a female donor with breast cancer. Some clones in this sample may be carry-over from other donors' samples. The CDR3 runs from the conserved cysteine through the conserved F or W. D genes are given only for firm matches. Clone size is given for some rows only: seen once, a few or many times, or a class if the clone is expanded.

CDR3 DNA: TGCAGTGCTCAGTCAGGGCGGACAGATACGCAGTATTTT
CDR3 protein: CSAQSGRTDTQYF
J gene: TRBJ2-3
clone size: many
CDR3 length: 13
V gene: TRBV20-1
D gene: -

CDR3 DNA: TGTGCCAGCAGCCGGGACGGAGATAATTCACCCCTCCGCTTT
CDR3 protein: CASSRDGDNSPLRF
J gene: TRBJ1-6
clone size: -
CDR3 length: 14
V gene: TRBV7-9
D gene: -

CDR3 DNA: TGTGCCAGCAGCGGAGGGGTGACAGGGGAGCTGTTTTTT
CDR3 protein: CASSGGVTGELFF
J gene: TRBJ2-2
clone size: -
CDR3 length: 13
V gene: TRBV9
D gene: -

CDR3 DNA: TGCAGCGTACAGGGGGCGGGGGGCTACACCTTC
CDR3 protein: CSVQGAGGYTF
J gene: TRBJ1-2
clone size: -
CDR3 length: 11
V gene: TRBV29-1
D gene: TRBD1

CDR3 DNA: TGTGCCAGCAGCATAAGAGCGGGAGAAGGCTACAATGAGCAGTTCTTC
CDR3 protein: CASSIRAGEGYNEQFF
J gene: TRBJ2-1
clone size: many
CDR3 length: 16
V gene: TRBV4-2
D gene: TRBD2

CDR3 DNA: TGTGCCAGCAGCTTTAGCCCCGGGGCTGGAAACACCATATATTTT
CDR3 protein: CASSFSPGAGNTIYF
J gene: TRBJ1-3
clone size: many
CDR3 length: 15
V gene: TRBV9
D gene: -

CDR3 DNA: -
CDR3 protein: CASSFYICSANFRERNSPLHF
J gene: TRBJ1-6
clone size: -
CDR3 length: 21
V gene: TRBV7-6
D gene: -

CDR3 DNA: TGTGCCAGCAGTCTAGGACAGGGTCATCAGCCCCAGCATTTT
CDR3 protein: CASSLGQGHQPQHF
J gene: TRBJ1-5
clone size: many
CDR3 length: 14
V gene: TRBV12-3/TRBV12-4
D gene: TRBD1

CDR3 DNA: TGTGCCAGCAGCTTAGCGCTTAGGGCTGATGAGCAGTTCTTC
CDR3 protein: CASSLALRADEQFF
J gene: TRBJ2-1
clone size: many
CDR3 length: 14
V gene: TRBV7-2
D gene: -

CDR3 DNA: TGTGCCAGCAGCTTGGCCGGAGGGGTTACGCAGTATTTT
CDR3 protein: CASSLAGGVTQYF
J gene: TRBJ2-3
clone size: many
CDR3 length: 13
V gene: TRBV5-4
D gene: -

CDR3 DNA: TGTGCCACCAGTGATCCCCGACAGGGGACCTACGAGCAGTACTTC
CDR3 protein: CATSDPRQGTYEQYF
J gene: TRBJ2-7
clone size: many
CDR3 length: 15
V gene: TRBV24-1
D gene: TRBD1

CDR3 DNA: TGTGCCAGCAGTTACGTGGCGGGGGGATACGAGCAGTACTTC
CDR3 protein: CASSYVAGGYEQYF
J gene: TRBJ2-7
clone size: many
CDR3 length: 14
V gene: TRBV6-2/TRBV6-3
D gene: TRBD2

CDR3 DNA: TGTGCCAGCAGTGAGACCGGTTATACGCAGTATTTT
CDR3 protein: CASSETGYTQYF
J gene: TRBJ2-3
clone size: many
CDR3 length: 12
V gene: TRBV2
D gene: -

CDR3 DNA: TGTGCCAGCAGCTTAGCGAGGACAGGCAAAGAAAAACTGTCTTTT
CDR3 protein: CASSLARTGKEKLSF
J gene: TRBJ1-4
clone size: -
CDR3 length: 15
V gene: TRBV7-2
D gene: TRBD1

CDR3 DNA: TGTGCCAGCAGCCCCCTGGGGGCGGACACCGGGGAGCTGTTTTTT
CDR3 protein: CASSPLGADTGELFF
J gene: TRBJ2-2
clone size: many
CDR3 length: 15
V gene: TRBV7-3
D gene: -

CDR3 DNA: TGTGCCAGCAGCCAAGGGTTCGGAGGGAACACCGGGGAGCTGTTTTTT
CDR3 protein: CASSQGFGGNTGELFF
J gene: TRBJ2-2
clone size: many
CDR3 length: 16
V gene: TRBV3-1
D gene: -

CDR3 DNA: TGTGCCAGCAGCCACGATCAGAACGAGCAGTACTTC
CDR3 protein: CASSHDQNEQYF
J gene: TRBJ2-7
clone size: many
CDR3 length: 12
V gene: TRBV7-2
D gene: -

CDR3 DNA: TGTGCCAGCAGTCCCCCGGGACAGGGGTGGGGTGGCTACCCCTTC
CDR3 protein: CASSPPGQGWGGYPF
J gene: TRBJ1-2
clone size: many
CDR3 length: 15
V gene: TRBV7-2
D gene: TRBD1

CDR3 DNA: TGTGCCAGCAATTGGGGACAGAGGGGGGAAAAACTGTTTTTT
CDR3 protein: CASNWGQRGEKLFF
J gene: TRBJ1-4
clone size: many
CDR3 length: 14
V gene: TRBV12-3/TRBV12-4
D gene: TRBD1

CDR3 DNA: TGTGCCAGCAGCCCATTCGGACAGGGAAGCTCCTACAATGAGCAGTTCTTC
CDR3 protein: CASSPFGQGSSYNEQFF
J gene: TRBJ2-1
clone size: -
CDR3 length: 17
V gene: TRBV7-2
D gene: TRBD1

CDR3 DNA: TGTGCCAGCAGCCAAGATCAACAGGGATCCTACGAGCAGTACTTC
CDR3 protein: CASSQDQQGSYEQYF
J gene: TRBJ2-7
clone size: many
CDR3 length: 15
V gene: TRBV4-2
D gene: -

CDR3 DNA: TGTGTCAGCAGTTTTTCTACCGGAAACTACGAGCAGTACTTC
CDR3 protein: CVSSFSTGNYEQYF
J gene: TRBJ2-7
clone size: -
CDR3 length: 14
V gene: TRBV25-1
D gene: -

CDR3 DNA: TGTGCCAGTAGTATCCCCTTCACTGGGGCCAACGTCCTGACTTTC
CDR3 protein: CASSIPFTGANVLTF
J gene: TRBJ2-6
clone size: many
CDR3 length: 15
V gene: TRBV19
D gene: -

CDR3 DNA: TGTGCCAGCCGACCTCGAGACGGGGCGGCGTACTCAGATACGCAGTATTTT
CDR3 protein: CASRPRDGAAYSDTQYF
J gene: TRBJ2-3
clone size: -
CDR3 length: 17
V gene: TRBV27
D gene: -

CDR3 DNA: TGTGCCAGTAGTATAGTGGGGGTTGGCACTGAAGCTTTCTTT
CDR3 protein: CASSIVGVGTEAFF
J gene: TRBJ1-1
clone size: -
CDR3 length: 14
V gene: TRBV19
D gene: -

CDR3 DNA: TGTGCCAGCAGCCCGAGACTAGCGGGAGCTCCTCAAGAGCCCCAGTACTTC
CDR3 protein: CASSPRLAGAPQEPQYF
J gene: TRBJ2-5
clone size: many
CDR3 length: 17
V gene: TRBV7-9
D gene: TRBD2

CDR3 DNA: TGCGCCAGCAGCTTGGACCCCATCAGGACACCCTACAATGAGCAGTTCTTC
CDR3 protein: CASSLDPIRTPYNEQFF
J gene: TRBJ2-1
clone size: many
CDR3 length: 17
V gene: TRBV5-1
D gene: -

CDR3 DNA: TGTGCCAGCAGTTACGCCCGGGAGACCCAGTACTTC
CDR3 protein: CASSYARETQYF
J gene: TRBJ2-5
clone size: many
CDR3 length: 12
V gene: TRBV6-6
D gene: -

CDR3 DNA: TGCAGCGGGAGGGGCGGTAGGGGCAATGAGCAGTTCTTC
CDR3 protein: CSGRGGRGNEQFF
J gene: TRBJ2-1
clone size: -
CDR3 length: 13
V gene: TRBV29-1
D gene: -

CDR3 DNA: TGTGCCACCAGTGACGCAACCGACAGGGATTCTGAAAAACTGTTCTTT
CDR3 protein: CATSDATDRDSEKLFF
J gene: TRBJ1-4
clone size: -
CDR3 length: 16
V gene: TRBV24-1
D gene: TRBD1

CDR3 DNA: TGTGCCAGCAGCCCGGGACTGCTGAACACTGAAGCTTTCTTT
CDR3 protein: CASSPGLLNTEAFF
J gene: TRBJ1-1
clone size: many
CDR3 length: 14
V gene: TRBV7-8
D gene: -

CDR3 DNA: TGTGCTAGCAGCGGTGGGAGCGGGGGTGAGCAGTTCTTC
CDR3 protein: CASSGGSGGEQFF
J gene: TRBJ2-1
clone size: -
CDR3 length: 13
V gene: TRBV7-7
D gene: TRBD2

CDR3 DNA: TGTGCCAGCAGCTTTGGGGGGGGGAGCACAGATACGCAGTATTTT
CDR3 protein: CASSFGGGSTDTQYF
J gene: TRBJ2-3
clone size: many
CDR3 length: 15
V gene: TRBV7-3
D gene: TRBD2

CDR3 DNA: TGTGCCAGCAGCCCGTCGGTGGGGACCTACGAGCAGTACTTC
CDR3 protein: CASSPSVGTYEQYF
J gene: TRBJ2-7
clone size: many
CDR3 length: 14
V gene: TRBV3-1
D gene: -

CDR3 DNA: TGTGCCAGCAGTTTGGCGGGGGGGTACAATGAGCAGTTCTTC
CDR3 protein: CASSLAGGYNEQFF
J gene: TRBJ2-1
clone size: -
CDR3 length: 14
V gene: TRBV2
D gene: TRBD2

CDR3 DNA: TGCGCCAGCAGAGGTGGGGAACAGGGTGAAAAACTGTTTTTT
CDR3 protein: CASRGGEQGEKLFF
J gene: TRBJ1-4
clone size: -
CDR3 length: 14
V gene: TRBV5-1
D gene: -

CDR3 DNA: TGTGCCAGCAGGCTCTCAACAGATACGCAGTATTTT
CDR3 protein: CASRLSTDTQYF
J gene: TRBJ2-3
clone size: many
CDR3 length: 12
V gene: TRBV6-2/TRBV6-3
D gene: -

CDR3 DNA: TGCAGCGTTGGGGGGAAGGGCTATGGCTACACCTTC
CDR3 protein: CSVGGKGYGYTF
J gene: TRBJ1-2
clone size: many
CDR3 length: 12
V gene: TRBV29-1
D gene: -

CDR3 DNA: TGTGCCACCAGCAGCCCGGGACTAGCGGGAGGGACCTACAATGAGCAGTTCTTC
CDR3 protein: CATSSPGLAGGTYNEQFF
J gene: TRBJ2-1
clone size: -
CDR3 length: 18
V gene: TRBV15
D gene: TRBD2

CDR3 DNA: TGTGCCAGCAGCTTCGAGACAGGGGGTTGGAATGAGCAGTTCTTC
CDR3 protein: CASSFETGGWNEQFF
J gene: TRBJ2-1
clone size: many
CDR3 length: 15
V gene: TRBV5-5
D gene: TRBD1